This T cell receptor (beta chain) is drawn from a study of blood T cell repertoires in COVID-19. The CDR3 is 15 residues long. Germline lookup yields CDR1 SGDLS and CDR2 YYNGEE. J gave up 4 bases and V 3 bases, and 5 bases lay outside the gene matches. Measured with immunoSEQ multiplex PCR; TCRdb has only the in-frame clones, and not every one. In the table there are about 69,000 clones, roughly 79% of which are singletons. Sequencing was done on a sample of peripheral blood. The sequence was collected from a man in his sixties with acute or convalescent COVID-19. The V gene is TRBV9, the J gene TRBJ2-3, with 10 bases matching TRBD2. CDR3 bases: TGTGCCAGCAGCGAGCGGGGGGGCCGCGCAGATACGCAGTATTTT. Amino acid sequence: CASSERGGRADTQYF.